This TCR beta chain was retrieved from a study of cytomegalovirus exposure and HLA in healthy donors. Study-wide context: According to later analysis, the same platform produced the 120 validation and 666 first-cohort repertoires. Study-wide results and caveats: The study listed roughly 150 cytomegalovirus-associated TCR beta chains.

The donors belonged to the approximately 120-subject validation cohort, separate from the roughly 650-subject first cohort. Libraries were prepared by immunoSEQ multiplex PCR; TCRdb keeps only in-frame clonotypes and omits some of them. The profile shows fewer than 200,000 clones, around 96% of them singletons. V dropped 3 bases and J dropped 8; count of bases not matched to a gene: 6. CDR3 length: 15 amino acids. CDR1 is KGHSH and CDR2 is LQKENI in the germline V gene. In the case of this clone: The antigen is not known.

Sequenced: PBMCs. The TCR was taken from a woman between 18 and 30 years old in good health and CMV-seronegative. The chain joins TRBV18 to TRBJ1-4; TRBD1 matches 10 bases. CDR3 in DNA: TGTGCCAGCTCACCCCCAGGGGACAGGGGCGAAAAACTGTTTTTT. Encoded protein: CASSPPGDRGEKLFF. The entire variable domain, with the rest obtained from reference TRBV18 and TRBJ1-4, is as follows: NAGVMQNPRHLVRRRGQEARLRCSPMKGHSHVYWYRQLPEEGLKFMVYLQKENIIDESGMPKERFSAEFPKEGPSILRIQQVVRGDSAAYFCASSPPGDRGEKLFFGSGTQLSVL.